A single sample is the source of the 15 T cell receptor beta chains below, sequenced in a study of CD8 T cells in ankylosing spondylitis. Overall study findings and caveats: Made up of fewer than 10 highly homologous variants, a TCR beta motif appeared characteristic of ankylosing spondylitis blood.

These receptors have no known antigen. Via MiXCR, TCRdb re-called the 5' RACE reads, giving one row per CDR3 protein. The data hold about 500,000 distinct CDR3 sequences, with approximately 5.3% observed a single time. Sample: blood, either unsorted or a sorted T cell fraction (not recorded which). The receptors were gathered from a male donor with ankylosing spondylitis.

This clonotype was observed at least ten times. The J gene is TRBJ2-5, the V gene TRBV28; D is unclear. CDR1 is MDHEN, CDR2 SYDVKM, per germline. The CDR3 covers 17 residues. Trimming removed 2 bases at V and 2 bases at J, with 18 bases between. This CDR3 reads CASSLLFGPTIQETQYF. CDR3 DNA sequence: TGTGCCAGCAGTTTACTATTCGGGCCAACTATACAAGAGACCCAGTACTTC.

This clonotype has at least ten counts. The rearrangement links TRBV12-3 or TRBV12-4 to TRBJ2-1; D might be TRBD1 (5 bases). The CDR3 has 13 residues. With 3 bases removed from V and 6 bases from J, the gap between germline ends came to 9 bases. This CDR3 is CASSLRRANEQFF. The CDR3 DNA follows: TGTGCCAGCAGTTTGCGCAGGGCCAATGAGCAGTTCTTC.

The table lists this clonotype with many counts. The gene calls are TRBV6-5 and TRBJ2-7; 10 bases map to TRBD2. Germline V gives CDR1 MNHEY, CDR2 SVGAGI. The CDR3 has 14 amino acids. The ends lost 0 bases at V and 6 bases at J; junction bases unmatched: 2. CDR3 coding DNA: TGTGCCAGCAGTTACTCTAGCGGGGGGCCCGAGCAGTACTTC. Encoded protein: CASSYSSGGPEQYF.

This clonotype was detected ten times or more. The V and J genes are TRBV11-2 and TRBJ1-2; D is unresolved. Germline values: CDR1 SGHAT, CDR2 FQNNGV. Trimming pared 5 bases from V and 4 bases from J, leaving 17 bases between. CDR3 length: 15 residues. The CDR3 sequence: CASSTPRRVGYGYTF. CDR3 coding DNA: TGTGCCAGCAGCACCCCCCGGCGGGTCGGCTATGGCTACACCTTC.

There are many counts of this clonotype. The chain links TRBV7-2 to TRBJ1-2, with TRBD1 as a possible D gene (5 bases). The V end was cut by 3 bases, the J end by 4 bases, with 12 bases between. The CDR3 is made up of 14 amino acids. Germline V gene lookup returns CDR1 SGHTA and CDR2 FQGNSA. The CDR3 reads CASSFSQGFYGYTF. CDR3 coding DNA: TGTGCCAGCAGCTTCTCTCAGGGTTTCTATGGCTACACCTTC.

This clonotype was recorded many times. The junction differs from germline at one of its ends, possibly a read error. The genes are TRBV7-7 and TRBJ2-5, with D possibly TRBD2 on 5 matching bases. This CDR3 spans 14 amino acids. From germline, CDR1 is SSHAT and CDR2 FNYEAQ (reference sequence). CDR3 in amino acids: CASSSGNDGETQYF. The CDR3 DNA is TGTGCTAGCAGCTCGGGGAACGACGGAGAGACCCAGTACTTC. The whole variable domain, remainder taken from reference TRBV7-7 and TRBJ2-5, is GAGVSQSPRYKVTKRGQDVTLRCDPISSHATLYWYQQALGQGPEFLTYFNYEAQPDKSGLPSDRFSAERPEGSISTLTIQRTEQRDSAMYRCASSSGNDGETQYFGPGTRLLVL.

Ten or more counts support this clonotype. The rearrangement uses TRBV25-1 and TRBJ2-7, with 8 bases matching TRBD1. This CDR3 is 13 amino acids long. Germline assignment: CDR1 MGHDK and CDR2 SYGVNS. V lost 4 bases and J lost 3; bases outside the gene matches: 2. The CDR3 protein is CASSVTGGYEQYF. Here the CDR3 DNA reads TGTGCCAGCAGTGTTACAGGGGGCTACGAGCAGTACTTC.

Many counts were recorded for this clonotype. The gene calls are TRBV7-9 and TRBJ2-3; 7 positions agree with TRBD1. The CDR3 contains 14 residues. The V segment lost 6 bases and the J segment 3 bases; nucleotides outside the gene matches: 6. Germline CDR1 is SEHNR and CDR2 is FQNEAQ (reference sequence). This CDR3 reads CASRLQGRTDTQYF. CDR3 nucleotide sequence: TGTGCCAGCAGATTACAGGGGAGAACAGATACGCAGTATTTT.

This clonotype came up many times. CDR3 DNA sequence: TGCGCCAGCAGCTTGGGGACAGGGTCCGGCGGCTACACCTTC. It yields the protein CASSLGTGSGGYTF. The rearrangement links TRBV5-1 to TRBJ1-2, with TRBD1 matching 8 bases. The CDR3 runs to 14 residues. V dropped 0 bases and J dropped 8; count of bases not matched to a gene: 6. Looked up from germline, CDR1 is SGHRS and CDR2 is YFSETQ.

A note on this clonotype: This probably arose from a read error, given a far larger clone one base away. This chain uses TRBV28 with TRBJ2-1; D gene ambiguous. Germline V lookup: CDR1 MDHEN, CDR2 SYDVKM. The CDR3 totals 11 residues. V was shortened by 7 bases and J by 7 bases, with 8 bases between the two germline ends. For the CDR3, the DNA is TGTGCCAGCACCCTGGGGAATGAGCAGTTCTTC. Its translation is CASTLGNEQFF.

This clonotype was found many times. The chain has TRBV6-2 or TRBV6-3 and TRBJ2-3; D not certain. Trimming shortened V by 6 bases and J by 4 bases, and 8 bases separated the two germline ends. The CDR3 consists of 12 residues. Germline CDR1 reads MNHEY; CDR2 reads SVGEGT. The CDR3 sequence: CASRRWADTQYF. The DNA for the CDR3 is TGTGCCAGCAGGAGGTGGGCAGATACGCAGTATTTT.

The V and J genes are TRBV28 and TRBJ2-1, with D uncertain. The CDR3 length is 13 residues. Trimming cost V 0 bases and J 4 bases, with 4 bases left between them. CDR1 is MDHEN, CDR2 SYDVKM, per germline. Here the CDR3 reads CASSLWSYNEQFF. For the CDR3, the DNA is TGTGCCAGCAGTTTATGGTCGTACAATGAGCAGTTCTTC.

The sample holds many counts of this clonotype. This rearrangement joins TRBV4-2 to TRBJ2-1, with 7 bases matching TRBD1. There are 16 residues in the CDR3. The V gene end was trimmed by 4 bases and the J gene end by 0 bases; junction bases not matched to a gene: 6. CDR1 and CDR2 from the germline V gene are LGHNA and YNFKEQ. The CDR3 DNA is TGTGCCAGCAGCCCACAGGGGCGAAGCTCCTACAATGAGCAGTTCTTC. It is translated as CASSPQGRSSYNEQFF.

This clonotype was seen ten or more times. The chain recombines TRBV20-1 with TRBJ2-1; no reliable D call. The ends were cut back, 0 bases at V and 9 bases at J, with 12 bases in the middle. The CDR3 consists of 13 residues. The germline CDR1 and CDR2 sequences are DFQATT and SNEGSKA (reference sequence). The CDR3 here is CSAREGVLPEQFF. The CDR3 DNA follows: TGCAGTGCTAGAGAAGGTGTCCTCCCTGAGCAGTTCTTC.

This clonotype was picked up many times. The rearrangement links TRBV7-8 to TRBJ2-1; D uncertain. Deletions cut 1 base from V and 2 bases from J, with 9 bases between. Germline CDR1 reads SGHVS; CDR2 reads FQNEAQ. The CDR3 sequence is 15 residues long. The CDR3 loop reads CASSLGLPTYNEQFF. The DNA of the CDR3 is TGTGCCAGCAGCTTAGGACTGCCCACCTACAATGAGCAGTTCTTC.